The TCR beta chain described here comes from a study of cytomegalovirus exposure and HLA in healthy donors (dated by TCRdb to 2015 to 2018). Turning to the overall study: An earlier analysis of approximately 640 of the donors reported about 250 Gb of sequence data and 117 million unique TCR beta sequences from 150 million to 200 million T cells. An early release covering 550 to 650 HLA-typed donors comprised about 320 gigabases of sequencing data and about 90 million unique TCR sequences. Of the approximately 400 genotyped donors, less than 85% were placed in the genetic ancestry cluster associated with self-reported Caucasian donors. The aim of the study was to test whether cataloging public T cell receptors could identify signatures of past pathogen exposure. The T cell repertoires of several hundred subjects were profiled by immunosequencing and related to cytomegalovirus serostatus. Along with the approximately 620-subject first cohort, a separate validation cohort of around 120 different subjects was used. To predict cytomegalovirus infection status, the study brought together high-throughput TCR immunosequencing, statistical association of individual TCRs with disease status, and machine learning. A later analysis re-examined previously published TCR beta repertoires from roughly 650 donors and added high-resolution HLA genotyping to investigate patterns of TCR occurrence. Rather than using new phenotypic data, the later analysis identified candidate immune exposures from TCR beta sequences and from how often those sequences occurred across donors. In an earlier analysis of 587 of the donors, high-throughput TCR beta sequencing was used to judge whether each TCR beta V gene segment behaved as functional or pseudogenic. Alongside the repertoire data, information on donor age, sex, ethnicity and CMV serostatus was compiled. Genome-wide SNP genotypes for about 60% of the roughly 670 donors were used in a later genetic analysis, which treated that subset as a discovery cohort. All discovery cohort repertoires had been generated on a single sequencing platform. HLA typing included class I and class II loci at four-digit resolution. The number of typed donors differed by locus: about 620-640 for A, B, C, DRB1 and DQB1; 500 to 550 for DQA1; 606 for DPA1; and some 470 for DPB1. Because of strong linkage in the cohort, roughly five DR-DQ haplotypes were treated as single units for association and clustering. Among about 360 genotyped donors of the cohort, an average of about 240,000 unique TCR beta nucleotide sequences were sequenced per donor, roughly 20% of them non-productive. Study-wide findings and limitations: Three of the identified cytomegalovirus-associated TCR beta chains were confirmed in vitro to be specific for cytomegalovirus antigens. Most TCR sequences were seen in very few donors, while some public TCRs were found in many individuals. Sequencing depth was assumed to be roughly uniform across donors in the presence/absence analyses, though that assumption may not hold. Because counts were too low, seventeen rarely observed V segments, including chromosome 9 orphons, were excluded from the earlier analysis of around 640 of the donors. V-gene and J-gene trimming of TCR beta chains was associated with a missense DCLRE1C variant in a later genetic analysis, and the association was replicated in an independent cohort. A further reported finding was that TCR beta sequences accurately predicted the HLA-A and HLA-B alleles for most subjects in the first cohort. In this cohort, only TCR beta chains were sequenced, and detectable features were limited by the absence of alpha or paired-chain data. A later analysis reported that several top co-occurrence clusters appeared linked to parvovirus B19, influenza, CMV and Epstein-Barr virus. Compared with equally common non-associated chains, HLA-associated TCR beta chains in a later analysis were more clonally expanded and had lower generation probabilities. In an earlier analysis of some 500 of the donors, most TCR beta V segments were observed in productive rearrangements about 87% or about 30% of the time, broadly matching IMGT annotations. It was suggested by the authors that the approach could potentially be generalized to other disease states and immunological phenotypes. In both the original and validation cohorts, the classifier was reported to diagnose cytomegalovirus status with high specificity and sensitivity. Linkage disequilibrium might explain the correlated functional status among segregating V segments, but an unknown experimental factor could not be excluded. For the cohort, immune exposure information was limited to CMV serostatus. A later genetic analysis reported fewer N-insertions in productive TCRs among donors in an Asian-associated ancestry cluster than the roughly 650-donor mean. When HLA alleles, especially DR and DQ, strongly co-occurred, TCR associations were difficult to assign to individual alleles. According to a later analysis, TCR association rates differed among HLA loci, with DRB1 alleles showing the most associated TCRs and HLA-C alleles showing the fewest. A cluster of highly shared sequence variants was judged likely to be a technical artifact of the sequencing pipeline. The study gave a list of roughly 150 TCR beta chains associated with cytomegalovirus. HLA typing was unavailable for some donors at each locus, so association tests used only the typed subset. The 87-base-pair reads could not distinguish some IMGT-functional V segments, including TRBV6-2 and TRBV6-3, so those segments were excluded. At a false discovery rate of 0.05, a later analysis linked 15,000 to 20,000 TCR beta sequences to specific HLA alleles. According to a later analysis, most CMV-associated TCR beta chains appeared to be HLA-restricted, and the HLA associations seemed to be driven largely by CMV exposure.

The cohort was made up of about 610 healthy bone marrow donors. At the time of sampling, every cohort member was nominally healthy, though immune exposures that went unrecorded were likely present. The donor was CMV seronegative and was included in the group of a few hundred seronegative cohort members. A peripheral blood sample was collected from each donor, and TCR beta sequencing was performed on peripheral blood mononuclear cells. Genomic DNA extraction from the blood cell samples was performed with the Qiagen DNeasy Blood Extraction Kit. As regards this clone: No cognate antigen has been identified for it. The record has no base qualities; no much larger clone is one base away.

The germline V gene encodes CDR1 MNHNS and CDR2 SASEGT. Between the V and J ends, shortened by 4 bases and 7 bases respectively, the junction contains 13 bases. Measured from the cysteine to the phenylalanine, the CDR3 is 13 residues long. Just the 39-base CDR3 DNA is kept, in frame starting at base 1. Preparation of the library involved the immunoSEQ multiplex PCR assay. The multiplex PCR relied on a mix of 60 forward primers for TCR Vbeta segments and 13 reverse primers for TCR Jbeta segments. A multiplex PCR assay on genomic DNA amplified the CDR3 region of rearranged TCR beta genes. The Illumina HiSeq System was used to sequence the amplified TCR beta libraries as 87-base-pair reads. The original methods were these. Across the 500 to 750 repertoires, a later analysis counted tens of millions of unique TCR beta chains, some 11 million of which were shared by at least two donors. Raw reads were error-corrected and collapsed into unique sequences with a nearest-neighbor algorithm that merged closely related sequences to remove PCR and sequencing errors. CDR3 sequences were aligned to IMGT reference sequences to assign V, D and J gene segments. For a sequence to be retained, at least a six-nucleotide match to both a V gene segment and a J gene segment was required. A rearrangement was called productive if the CDR3 had no stop codons and remained in frame with V and J, and every other rearrangement was called non-productive. CDR3 was defined according to IMGT convention as the region running from the second conserved V-encoded cysteine to the conserved J-encoded phenylalanine. The earlier analysis of approximately 500 of the donors excluded sequences that lacked an unambiguous match to a single V gene segment. In an earlier analysis of a few hundred of the donors, V segments were called functional above 56.7% productive rearrangements and were called segregating when the between-donor standard deviation exceeded 5%. A statistical classification framework was built to diagnose cytomegalovirus status from the catalog of TCR beta chain sequences. V and J gene assignment, in a later analysis, came from comparing TCR nucleotide sequences with IMGT/GENE-DB human TR gene sequences. In a later analysis, CDR3 sequences and most-parsimonious VDJ recombination scenarios were assigned using the TCRdist pipeline. In a later analysis, each TCR beta chain was defined by its CDR3 amino acid sequence together with its V-gene family, and reads without a unique V-gene family were excluded. In a later analysis, fewer than 600 highly shared, low-generation-probability nucleotide sequences were removed to address suspected cross-contamination and a sequencing artifact. In a later analysis, a clonal expansion index for each public chain was calculated from normalized within-repertoire ranks of inferred template counts. Generation probabilities in a later analysis came from a VDJ recombination model fitted to out-of-frame rearrangements, and those results were checked against IGoR. A later analysis scored TCR-TCR, TCR-HLA and TCR-CMV co-occurrence with hypergeometric tests, applying a repertoire-size bias correction to TCR pairs. A later analysis estimated false discovery rates by permuting HLA or CMV assignments 20 times. In a later analysis, co-occurring TCRs were grouped using DBSCAN, and TCRdist sequence similarity was added for clustering within HLA-allele-positive subsets. Co-occurrence clustering excluded repertoires with fewer than 30,000 or more than 120,000 public chains, plus five with anomalous nucleotide sharing. TCRdb took this table from immuneACCESS and kept in-frame rearrangements with V and J called. Such tables lack part of the clones; where checked against another copy, unresolved V genes explain under half of the gap, and the rest is unexplained. For V, J and clone size, that table is used; D and trimming come from the DNA. The table for this sample lists around 140,000 clones; around 79% of them were counted only once. Of the sample, around 1.3% is held by the ten largest clones.

The receptor was isolated from a middle-aged woman in good health and CMV-seronegative. The rearrangement combines TRBV6-1 with TRBJ1-1; the D gene cannot be named for sure. Sequencing input: PBMCs. The CDR3 region has the sequence CASSVIVEDEAFF. The bases read TGTGCCAGCAGTGTTATTGTAGAAGATGAAGCTTTCTTT.